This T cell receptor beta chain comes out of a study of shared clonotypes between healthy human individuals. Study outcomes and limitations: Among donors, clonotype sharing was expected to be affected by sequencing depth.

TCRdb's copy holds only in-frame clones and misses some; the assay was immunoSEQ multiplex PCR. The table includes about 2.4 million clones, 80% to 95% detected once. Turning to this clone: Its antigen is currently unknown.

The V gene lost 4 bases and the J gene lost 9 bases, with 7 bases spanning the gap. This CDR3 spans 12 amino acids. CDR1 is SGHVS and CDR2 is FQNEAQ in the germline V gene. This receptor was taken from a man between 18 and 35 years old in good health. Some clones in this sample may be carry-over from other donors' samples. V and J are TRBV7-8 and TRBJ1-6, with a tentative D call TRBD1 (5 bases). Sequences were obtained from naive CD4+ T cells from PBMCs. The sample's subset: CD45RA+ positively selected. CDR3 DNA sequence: TGTGCCAGCAGCTCGGGGGGTTCACCCCTCCACTTT. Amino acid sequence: CASSSGGSPLHF.